This T cell receptor (beta chain) stems from a study of cytomegalovirus exposure and HLA in healthy donors. The CDR3 is 15 residues long. Germline CDR1 SEHNR, CDR2 FQNEAQ (reference sequence). PCR used 60 Vbeta primers and 13 Jbeta primers. Some clones are missing from TCRdb's copy, which holds only in-frame ones; the method was immunoSEQ multiplex PCR. Of 200,000 to 300,000 clones in the sample, roughly 81% are singletons; the top ten hold roughly 2%. Remarks on this clone: The germline gene is not matched at one end of the junction; a read error may be the cause.

This TCR was sampled from a woman aged 40 to 50 in good health and CMV-seropositive. Sequencing was done on a sample of PBMCs. The gene calls are TRBV7-9 and TRBJ1-5, with 7 nucleotides matching TRBD1. CDR3 bases: TGTTCCAGCAGCTCTAACGACAGGGTCAATCAGCCCCAGCATTTT. It translates to CSSSSNDRVNQPQHF.